Sequencing of this TCR beta chain was carried out in a study of spatial heterogeneity in lung cancer. For the study at large: Consistent detection of more beta-chain than alpha-chain sequences was observed. As counted in raw reads, each unique TCR and UMI combination appeared more than ten times on average. Findings and limits, study-wide: The study found ubiquitous expanded tumor TCRs in blood more at resection than follow-up.

Time point specified: blood at routine non-recurrence follow-up after resection. Unique molecular identifiers, one per molecule, were present on every TCR cDNA molecule. From the 5' RACE reads, TCRdb called clonotypes with MiXCR, one entry per CDR3 protein. The table lists 35,000 to 55,000 distinct CDR3 sequences, roughly 10% of them singletons. This clonotype occurred many times. Its antigen is currently unknown. The sequence came from a male donor with early-stage non-small cell lung cancer. Sequenced here: PBMCs, sampled at follow-up.

CDR3 nucleotide sequence: TGTGCCAGCACCCTGGCAGATACGCAGTATTTT. Protein sequence: CASTLADTQYF. The chain is built from TRBV12-3 or TRBV12-4 and TRBJ2-3; D is ambiguous. CDR3 length: 11 residues. The V and J ends lost 7 bases and 4 bases respectively, with 6 bases between them.